These 5 T cell receptor beta chains were sequenced from one sample in a study of blood T cell repertoires in COVID-19. Libraries were prepared by immunoSEQ multiplex PCR; TCRdb keeps only in-frame clonotypes and omits some of them. The table shows a few hundred thousand clones, with over 65% occurring only once. The sequenced sample consisted of peripheral blood. The receptors shown here come from a human donor with acute or convalescent COVID-19. The donor label of this sample is uncertain.

This clone was counted between two and nine times. The chain links TRBV13 to TRBJ1-1, with TRBD1 identical over 7 bases. The V gene's germline CDR1 is PRHDT and CDR2 FYEKMQ (reference sequence). The CDR3 is 13 residues long. Trimming at V came to 6 bases and at J to 6 bases, leaving 7 bases not matched to a gene. DNA of the CDR3: TGTGCCAGCAGTCGTACAGGGGAAGCTGAAGCTTTCTTT. Translating it yields CASSRTGEAEAFF.

This clone was counted a few times. The sample has other DNA sequences that encode this CDR3 too. The chain recombines TRBV9 with TRBJ1-2; TRBD1 matches at 9 bases. The CDR3 is 14 residues long. CDR1 and CDR2 from the germline V gene are SGDLS and YYNGEE. The ends lost 0 bases at V and 8 bases at J; junction bases unmatched: 5. Here the CDR3 DNA reads TGTGCCAGCAGCGTAGGGGGACAGGGTCGGGGCTACACCTTC. Residues: CASSVGGQGRGYTF.

This clone was observed once. This chain uses TRBV4-1 with TRBJ2-1; TRBD2 aligns across 13 bases. The CDR3 length is 16 residues. With 3 bases clipped from V and 5 bases from J, the junction kept 4 bases outside the gene matches. Germline V gene data show CDR1 as MGHRA and CDR2 as YSYEKL. CDR3 coding DNA: TGCGCCAGCAGCCAGGGGACTAGCGGGGATCACAATGAGCAGTTCTTC. Translated: CASSQGTSGDHNEQFF.

The chain links TRBV2 to TRBJ1-5; maybe TRBD1 (5 bases). Germline CDR1 and CDR2: SNHLY and FYNNEI. V shed 7 bases and J shed 7 bases, with 17 bases lying between them. The CDR3 is 14 amino acids. The CDR3 sequence: CASTQGEAVQPQHF. The CDR3 coding sequence is TGTGCCAGCACCCAGGGTGAGGCGGTCCAGCCCCAGCATTTT.

This clone was seen more than once but under ten times. The chain has TRBV2 and TRBJ2-7, with 8 bases lining up with TRBD1. Per germline, CDR1 SNHLY and CDR2 FYNNEI. The CDR3 sequence is 14 residues long. Germline trimming cut 5 bases from V and 6 bases from J; bases unmatched to any gene: 9. This chain's CDR3 is CASSQQGEVSEQYF. DNA for the CDR3: TGTGCCAGCAGTCAACAGGGGGAAGTGTCCGAGCAGTACTTC.